The following is a TCR beta chain sequence with its context. Its antigen is not known. The library targeted TCRbeta and was prepared with unique molecular identifiers. TCRdb itself ran the PCR reads through MiXCR, one entry per CDR3 protein. Of about a million distinct CDR3 sequences in the sample, about 29% were seen once. These data belong to a study of T-cell reconstitution after alpha-beta-depleted transplantation in children. Study conclusions and caveats: By one year post-transplant, T-cell counts and diversity largely arose from T cells that were newly produced. The origin of alpha-beta T cells about two months after transplant was reportedly several hundred expanded graft clones.

V shed 1 base and J 12 bases; nucleotides not matched to a gene: 7. This CDR3 has 14 amino acids. Germline lookup yields CDR1 LGHNA and CDR2 YSLEER. The source material was PBMCs, mostly from graft donor cells, sampled 360 days after TCRalphabeta/CD19-depleted stem cell transplant. The TCR comes from a boy in the first two years of life who had a stem cell transplant for SCID, so the T cells may come from the graft donor. The chain recombines TRBV4-3 with TRBJ1-1; 11 positions match TRBD1. The DNA of the CDR3 is TGCGCCAGCAGCCAAGGAAGGGACAGGGGGACGTCTTTCTTT. Translation: CASSQGRDRGTSFF.